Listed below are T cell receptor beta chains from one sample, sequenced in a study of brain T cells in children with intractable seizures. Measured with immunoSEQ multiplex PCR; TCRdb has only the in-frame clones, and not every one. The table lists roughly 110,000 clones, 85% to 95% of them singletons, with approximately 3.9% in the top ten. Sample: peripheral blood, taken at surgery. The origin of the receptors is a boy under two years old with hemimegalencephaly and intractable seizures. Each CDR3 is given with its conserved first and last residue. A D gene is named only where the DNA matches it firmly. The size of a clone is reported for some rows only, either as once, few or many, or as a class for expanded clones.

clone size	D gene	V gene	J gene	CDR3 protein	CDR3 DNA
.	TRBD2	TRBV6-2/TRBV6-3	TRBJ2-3	CASSPPGVAGTDTQYF	TGTGCCAGCAGCCCCCCCGGGGTAGCGGGTACAGATACGCAGTATTTT
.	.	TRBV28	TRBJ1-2	CASSRQGLVARYGYTF	TGTGCCAGCAGCCGGCAAGGCTTAGTAGCCCGCTATGGCTACACCTTC
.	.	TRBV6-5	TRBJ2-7	CASRQDSYEQYF	TGTGCCAGCAGACAAGACAGTTACGAGCAGTACTTC
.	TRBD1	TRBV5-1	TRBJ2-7	CASSWGQGFYEQYF	TGCGCCAGCAGCTGGGGACAGGGTTTCTACGAGCAGTACTTC
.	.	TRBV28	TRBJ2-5	CASSSLGLSTQETQYF	TGTGCCAGCAGTTCCCTAGGACTCTCTACCCAAGAGACCCAGTACTTC
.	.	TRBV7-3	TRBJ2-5	CASSRQGGETQYF	TGTGCCAGCAGCCGTCAGGGAGGAGAGACCCAGTACTTC
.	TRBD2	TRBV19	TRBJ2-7	CASSGTSGAEQYF	TGTGCCAGTTCGGGGACTAGCGGCGCCGAGCAGTACTTC
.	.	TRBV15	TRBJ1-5	CATGTLQRQPQHF	TGTGCCACCGGAACCCTTCAGAGGCAGCCCCAGCATTTT
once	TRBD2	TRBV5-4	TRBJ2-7	CASSEPGLAGGRGYEQYF	TGTGCCAGCAGCGAACCGGGACTAGCGGGGGGAAGGGGCTACGAGCAGTACTTC
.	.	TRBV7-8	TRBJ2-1	CASSLAGVVEQFF	TGTGCCAGCAGCTTAGCAGGGGTGGTAGAGCAGTTCTTC
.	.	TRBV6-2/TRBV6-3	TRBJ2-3	CASSQADTQYF	TGTGCCAGCAGTCAGGCAGATACGCAGTATTTT
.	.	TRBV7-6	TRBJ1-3	CASSLHGNTIYF	TGTGCCAGCAGCCTCCACGGAAACACCATATATTTT
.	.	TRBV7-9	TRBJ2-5	CASSLSWETQYF	TGTGCCAGCAGCTTATCCTGGGAGACCCAGTACTTC
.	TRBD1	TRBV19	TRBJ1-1	CASSIRGQGALNTEAFF	TGTGCCAGTAGTATACGGGGACAGGGGGCGCTCAACACTGAAGCTTTCTTT
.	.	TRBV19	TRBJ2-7	CASSHLRDGSYEQYF	TGTGCCAGTAGCCATCTCCGGGACGGTTCCTACGAGCAGTACTTC
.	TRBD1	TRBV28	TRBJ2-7	CASSFPDFSGTAAYEQYF	TGTGCCAGCAGTTTTCCCGACTTTTCCGGGACAGCGGCCTACGAGCAGTACTTC
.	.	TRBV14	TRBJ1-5	CASSQARISNQPQHF	TGTGCCAGCAGCCAAGCTCGCATTAGCAATCAGCCCCAGCATTTT
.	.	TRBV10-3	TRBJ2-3	CAISGVFADTQYF	TGTGCCATCAGTGGGGTTTTCGCAGATACGCAGTATTTT
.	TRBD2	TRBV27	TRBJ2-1	CASRGAGERPNEQFF	TGTGCCAGCAGGGGAGCGGGAGAGAGACCCAATGAGCAGTTCTTC
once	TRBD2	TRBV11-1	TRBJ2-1	CASSSGLAYYNEQFF	TGTGCCAGCAGCTCGGGACTAGCGTACTACAATGAGCAGTTCTTC
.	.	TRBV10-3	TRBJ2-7	CAISDSGLGEQYF	TGTGCCATCAGCGACTCAGGGTTGGGAGAGCAGTACTTC
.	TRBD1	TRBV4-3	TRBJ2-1	CASSQAGTGVSEQFF	TGCGCCAGCAGCCAAGCCGGGACAGGGGTGAGTGAGCAGTTCTTC
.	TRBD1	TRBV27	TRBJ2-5	CASSRGDRVSETQYF	TGTGCCAGCAGCCGGGGGGACAGGGTGAGCGAGACCCAGTACTTC
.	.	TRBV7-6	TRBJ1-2	CASSLARGGYGYTF	TGTGCCAGCAGCTTAGCGCGCGGTGGCTATGGCTACACCTTC
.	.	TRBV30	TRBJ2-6	CAWRSSGANVLTF	TGTGCCTGGAGAAGCTCTGGGGCCAACGTCCTGACTTTC
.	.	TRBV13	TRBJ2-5	CASSPGPGTETQYF	TGTGCCAGCAGCCCAGGGCCGGGAACCGAGACCCAGTACTTC
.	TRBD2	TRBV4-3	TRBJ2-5	CASSQVFRGTRVPGETQYF	TGCGCCAGCAGCCAAGTTTTTAGGGGGACTAGGGTGCCGGGAGAGACCCAGTACTTC
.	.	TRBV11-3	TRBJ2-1	CASSPFKGSEQFF	TGTGCCAGCAGCCCCTTCAAAGGGAGTGAGCAGTTCTTC
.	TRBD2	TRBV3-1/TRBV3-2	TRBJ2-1	CASSPRGVAGVSDEQFF	TGTGCCAGCAGCCCGCGTGGGGTCGCGGGAGTATCGGATGAGCAGTTCTTC